The clone carrying this T cell receptor beta chain occurred many times. This sample is part of a study of T cells in Graves' hyperthyroidism and ophthalmopathy. RNA transcripts provided the source from which TCR beta CDR3 regions were amplified. TCR CDR3 underwent first-round RT-PCR with the HTBI primer set. TCRdb itself ran the multiplex PCR reads through MiXCR, one entry per CDR3 protein. The sample has hundreds of thousands of distinct CDR3 sequences; more than 14% are singletons. Germline V gene sequence: CDR1 SGHNT, CDR2 YENEEA. The V gene lost 2 bases and the J gene lost 5 bases, with 9 bases spanning the gap. This CDR3 spans 13 amino acids.

V usage is TRBV11-3 and J usage is TRBJ2-5; possible D gene TRBD2, 6 bases. Specimen: blood. The receptor's source is a woman aged 50 to 60 with Graves' ophthalmopathy. The CDR3 DNA is TGTGCCAGCAGCTTATCCAGCGGGGAGACCCAGTACTTC. Its protein is CASSLSSGETQYF.